This TCR beta chain was recorded in a study of molecular identifiers for immune sequencing clone quantification (dated by TCRdb to 2016 to 2018). Background on the whole study: For a replicate experiment, RNA from roughly 20,000 or 100,000 naive CD8 T cells was divided into five aliquots, of which four were sequenced. This methods study benchmarked molecular-identifier clustering-based TCR repertoire sequencing (MIDCIRS) and TCR RNA copy counting, using CD8 T cells to do so.

The CDR3 goes from the cysteine to the phenylalanine over 16 residues. CDR3 DNA only is kept here, 48 bases in frame from base 1. Trimming accounts for 0 bases at V and 2 bases at J, while the number of junction bases matched to no gene is 6. Via the germline V gene, CDR1 is SGDLS and CDR2 YYNGEE. The study at large found these results: Without barcode sub-clustering, chimeric consensus sequences inflated TCR diversity; chimeras reached as high as 47%. In CMV-specific effector cells, clones with more than 20 RNA copies accounted for over 98% of molecules, whereas in naive cells such clones accounted for under 1%. Spiked-in Jurkat TCR RNA equal to a single cell's worth was reported to be detectable even within 1,100,000 naive CD8 T cells. Naive libraries contained spiked-in Jurkat TCR RNA (more than nine copies' worth), which is not part of the donor repertoire. Highly expanded clone sizes could be underestimated if identical TCR molecules share a barcode. Modeling indicated roughly 3.2 TCR RNA copies recovered per cell, compared with about 10 by digital PCR, which implies a capture efficiency of around 30%.

Naive CD8 T cell libraries were made from 20,000 to 1,000,000 sorted cells using 10%, 30% or 50% of purified RNA. Naive CD8 T cells were FACS-sorted as CD8+CD4-CCR7+CD45RA+ on a BD FACSAria II into RLT Plus buffer. To test detection sensitivity, Jurkat RNA equal to ten TCR copies was added to samples of about 19,000-1,100,000 naive CD8 T cells. CD8 T cells were enriched using RosetteSep CD8+ T Cell Enrichment Cocktail and Ficoll-Paque, and the enriched cells then underwent ACK red cell lysis. This clonotype was picked up a small number of times. It has no known antigen specificity. Base qualities are missing; no much larger clone stands one base away. The library relied on PCR. The sample was run on a NextSeq 500. Bulk TCR libraries were generated as previously described, with the TCR primers listed in Table S5 used. Purification of total RNA was performed with the Qiagen AllPrep DNA/RNA kit. Before analysis, reads from multiple sequencing runs of one library were combined. In the original analysis: Only reads with exact TCR constant sequence were kept, trimmed to 150 nt, and grouped by their 12-nt molecular barcodes. Reads in each barcode group were sub-clustered using a 15% Levenshtein threshold, and a quality-weighted consensus sequence was built for each RNA molecule. Non-functional sequences were filtered out, along with any lower-count sequence sitting one edit away from another sequence. Based on fitting two negative binomial distributions, any barcode sub-cluster with under 20% of the maximum read count was discarded. In-frame beta chains were kept once TCRdb had trimmed the public reads at Q25 with fastp and called clones with MiXCR. Each entry merges the rows of one CDR3 protein and shows their most common DNA and genes. The V and J calls follow TCRdb's processing rather than the paper's. A total of nearly 650,000 distinct CDR3 sequences appear in this sample, roughly 25% of them only once. The ten largest account for roughly 0.83% of the sample.

The V and J genes are TRBV9 and TRBJ2-3, and 7 bases in between align with TRBD1. This TCR came from a human donor in good health. Some libraries in this study had Jurkat cell RNA spiked in. The sequenced sample consisted of naive CD8+ T cells from blood, with Jurkat cell RNA spiked in. What the cell subset or site label conveys for this sample: FACS-sorted CD8+CD4-CCR7+CD45RA+ naive T cells. The base sequence is TGTGCCAGCAGCGTAGGGGGGACAGCTTCCACAGATACGCAGTATTTT. The translation is CASSVGGTASTDTQYF.